The clone carrying this T cell receptor (beta chain) came up a few times. Its antigen remains unidentified. The data were obtained in a study of T-cell reconstitution after alpha-beta-depleted transplantation in children. Overall study findings and caveats: After one year, T-cell counts and TCRbeta diversity mostly came from new T cells. After transplant, high TCRbeta diversity at day 60 in some patients arose from surviving recipient T cells and thymic progenitors. It was reported that alpha-beta T cells came from several hundred expanded graft clones (about two months after transplant).

TCRbeta library preparation incorporated unique molecular identifiers. TCRdb processed the PCR reads anew with MiXCR; each CDR3 protein has one entry. The table has under 850,000 distinct CDR3 sequences, about 12% seen once; the top ten hold 0.79%. The source is a girl aged 2 to 10 with congenital amegakaryocytic thrombocytopenia, due to receive a stem cell transplant. This material consisted of PBMCs, taken before TCRalphabeta/CD19-depleted stem cell transplant.

The CDR3 DNA reads TGTGCCGTTTGTCCCGGACAGGGGATTCAGCCCCAGCATTTT. Translated: CAVCPGQGIQPQHF. The chain has TRBV19 and TRBJ1-5; 9 bases match TRBD1. V trimming: 11 bases; J trimming: 6 bases; junction bases outside the gene matches: 11. The CDR3 is 14 amino acids. Germline CDR1 is LNHDA and CDR2 is SQIVND (reference sequence).